The 23 T cell receptor beta chains in this list originate from one sample, sequenced in a study of blood T cell repertoires in COVID-19. The repertoire was sequenced with immunoSEQ multiplex PCR; TCRdb's copy has only in-frame clones and lacks some. The sample lists 250,000 to 350,000 clones; 80% to 90% were seen once. The sample taken for sequencing was peripheral blood. The source of these receptors is a woman in her forties or fifties with COVID-19, enrolled during active disease.

V gene TRBV18 combines with J gene TRBJ1-1; D gene unclear. The ends were cut back, 0 bases at V and 5 bases at J, with 7 bases in the middle. CDR1 is KGHSH, CDR2 LQKENI, per germline. The CDR3 is 13 residues long. Written as DNA, the CDR3 is TGTGCCAGCTCACCACCGATCAGAACTGAAGCTTTCTTT. Translating it yields CASSPPIRTEAFF.

The rearrangement uses TRBV2 and TRBJ2-5; D remains ambiguous. CDR3 length: 13 amino acids. In germline, CDR1 is SNHLY, CDR2 FYNNEI. V gave up 4 bases and J gave up 5 bases, with 11 bases separating them. CDR3 sequence reads: CASSVSESETQYF. The CDR3 DNA sequence: TGTGCCAGCAGTGTTTCCGAGTCGGAGACCCAGTACTTC.

The genes are TRBV18 and TRBJ2-1; D remains unclear. Germline CDR1 is KGHSH and CDR2 is LQKENI. The CDR3 runs 13 residues. Trimming shortened V by 3 bases and J by 3 bases, and 6 bases separated the two germline ends. CDR3 loop: CASSPGFYNEQFF. The CDR3 coding sequence is TGTGCCAGCTCACCCGGGTTCTACAATGAGCAGTTCTTC. The whole variable domain, filled in from reference TRBV18 and TRBJ2-1, reads NAGVMQNPRHLVRRRGQEARLRCSPMKGHSHVYWYRQLPEEGLKFMVYLQKENIIDESGMPKERFSAEFPKEGPSILRIQQVVRGDSAAYFCASSPGFYNEQFFGPGTRLTVL.

This chain joins TRBV15 and TRBJ2-7; TRBD2 agrees at 7 bases. V shed 8 bases and J 2 bases; nucleotides not matched to a gene: 6. Germline CDR1 is LNHNV and CDR2 is YYDKDF (reference sequence). The CDR3 loop spans 13 amino acids. DNA of the CDR3: TGTGCCACCGGGGGGGGTCCTACCTACGAGCAGTACTTC. Translation: CATGGGPTYEQYF. The variable domain in full, with the rest retrieved from reference TRBV15 and TRBJ2-7, is DAMVIQNPRYQVTQFGKPVTLSCSQTLNHNVMYWYQQKSSQAPKLLFHYYDKDFNNEADTPDNFQSRRPNTSFCFLDIRSPGLGDTAMYLCATGGGPTYEQYFGPGTRLTVT.

J is TRBJ1-1 and V is TRBV2; a possible D gene is TRBD1 (5 bases). Germline V gene sequence: CDR1 SNHLY, CDR2 FYNNEI. The CDR3 extends over 18 amino acids. Trimming shortened V by 6 bases and J by 3 bases, and 26 bases separated the two germline ends. The CDR3 DNA sequence: TGTGCCAGCAGAGAACAACGGGATCTGAGGGGACTGGACACTGAAGCTTTCTTT. Its translation is CASREQRDLRGLDTEAFF.

The rearrangement joins TRBV19 to TRBJ2-1; unclear D gene. This CDR3 has 14 residues. V was pared by 7 bases and J by 8 bases, with 18 bases between. Germline V gene data show CDR1 as LNHDA and CDR2 as SQIVND (reference sequence). As DNA, the CDR3 is TGTGCCAGTATCACCCAGCGACGGCAAGATGAGCAGTTCTTC. Translation gives CASITQRRQDEQFF.

J is TRBJ1-1 and V is TRBV19; no firm D call. This CDR3 is built from 12 residues. From germline, CDR1 is LNHDA and CDR2 SQIVND (reference sequence). Trimming removed 7 bases at V and 1 base at J, with 7 bases between. The CDR3 bases are TGTGCCAGTAATAACAGGAACACTGAAGCTTTCTTT. Its translation is CASNNRNTEAFF.

The J gene is TRBJ2-3, the V gene TRBV19; 13 bases fit TRBD2. This CDR3 region has 17 residues. Germline loops: CDR1 LNHDA, CDR2 SQIVND (reference sequence). The V segment lost 6 bases and the J segment 4 bases; nucleotides outside the gene matches: 10. CDR3 sequence reads: CASREVGTSGIADTQYF. In nucleotides, the CDR3 is TGTGCCAGTAGGGAAGTGGGGACTAGCGGGATCGCAGATACGCAGTATTTT.

This clone was detected a few times. Different DNA sequences within this sample yield the same CDR3. The gene calls are TRBV5-1 and TRBJ1-5; 7 bases align to TRBD1. V lost 0 bases and J lost 4; bases outside the gene matches: 1. Per the germline V gene, CDR1 is SGHRS and CDR2 is YFSETQ. CDR3 size: 14 residues. This chain's CDR3 is CASSLGTGNQPQHF. The CDR3 nucleotides are TGCGCCAGCAGCTTGGGGACAGGTAATCAGCCCCAGCATTTT.

The J gene is TRBJ2-2, the V gene TRBV27, with D possibly TRBD2 on 6 matching bases. The V gene's germline CDR1 is MNHEY and CDR2 SMNVEV (reference sequence). This CDR3 spans 15 amino acids. V was shortened by 8 bases and J by 4 bases, with 17 bases between the two germline ends. Written as DNA, the CDR3 is TGTGCCAGCTTCCCGGGGACGGGACTCACCGGGGAGCTGTTTTTT. Translated, it gives CASFPGTGLTGELFF.

The chain couples TRBV19 to TRBJ2-5, with 14 bases matching TRBD2. The J segment lost 4 bases and the V segment lost 3 bases, leaving 4 bases of the junction unmatched. The CDR3 is made up of 16 amino acids. Germline V CDR1 and CDR2: LNHDA, SQIVND (reference sequence). The CDR3 region has the DNA TGTGCCAGTAGTATGGGACTAGCGGGAGAAATAGAGACCCAGTACTTC. Its protein product is CASSMGLAGEIETQYF.

The V gene is TRBV27, the J gene TRBJ1-5; D is unresolved. Germline values: CDR1 MNHEY, CDR2 SMNVEV (reference sequence). Trimming took 3 bases from V and 1 from J, leaving 4 bases between them. The CDR3 has 13 amino acids. CDR3 DNA: TGTGCCAGCAGTTTGGGCAGCAATCAGCCCCAGCATTTT. Protein: CASSLGSNQPQHF.

The J gene is TRBJ2-5, the V gene TRBV7-9; TRBD1 matches 12 bases. CDR1 is SEHNR and CDR2 is FQNEAQ in the germline V gene (reference sequence). This CDR3 has 16 amino acids. With 3 bases clipped from V and 6 bases from J, the junction kept 8 bases outside the gene matches. The CDR3 DNA follows: TGTGCCAGCAGCTTGGCCGGGACAGGGGGCACGCAGACCCAGTACTTC. This sequence encodes CASSLAGTGGTQTQYF.

V is TRBV4-1 and J is TRBJ2-3; 10 bases align to TRBD1. J lost 1 base, V lost 4 bases, and 11 bases had no gene match. CDR1 and CDR2 (germline): MGHRA, YSYEKL. This CDR3 has 18 amino acids. CDR3 protein: CASSRTGGTALGTDTQYF. The CDR3 DNA follows: TGCGCCAGCAGCCGGACAGGGGGTACGGCCTTGGGCACAGATACGCAGTATTTT.

This chain links TRBV27 with TRBJ2-1; a weak D match, TRBD2 (5 bases). Germline values: CDR1 MNHEY, CDR2 SMNVEV (reference sequence). CDR3 length: 14 amino acids. V was cut by 2 bases and J by 4 bases, with 9 bases left in between. CDR3 coding DNA: TGTGCCAGCAGTTTAGCGGGTCCTTACAATGAGCAGTTCTTC. Its protein is CASSLAGPYNEQFF.

This chain links TRBV7-9 with TRBJ2-2; TRBD1 matches at 7 bases. The J segment lost 0 bases and the V segment lost 4 bases, leaving 2 bases of the junction unmatched. CDR1 and CDR2 (germline): SEHNR, FQNEAQ (reference sequence). This CDR3 is built from 15 residues. The CDR3 nucleotides are TGTGCCAGCAGCTCGGGACAGACGAACACCGGGGAGCTGTTTTTT. As protein: CASSSGQTNTGELFF. Using reference TRBV7-9 and TRBJ2-2 for the parts outside the CDR3, the full variable domain is DTGVSQNPRHKITKRGQNVTFRCDPISEHNRLYWYRQTLGQGPEFLTYFQNEAQLEKSRLLSDRFSAERPKGSFSTLEIQRTEQGDSAMYLCASSSGQTNTGELFFGEGSRLTVL.

The chain uses TRBV6-4 and TRBJ1-2; D may be TRBD1 (5 bases). The length of the CDR3 is 16 residues. With 4 bases removed from V and 6 bases from J, the gap between germline ends came to 21 bases. Germline lookup yields CDR1 MRHNA and CDR2 SNTAGT. The CDR3 protein is CASSVSHGTSSHGYTF. The DNA of the CDR3 is TGTGCCAGCAGTGTTTCTCACGGGACTTCGAGCCATGGCTACACCTTC.

This clone was seen only a few times. V usage is TRBV5-4 and J usage is TRBJ2-7; TRBD2 matches at 7 bases. Germline values: CDR1 SGHNT, CDR2 YYREEE (reference sequence). This CDR3 comprises 14 residues. V trimming: 2 bases; J trimming: 1 base; junction bases outside the gene matches: 3. The CDR3 DNA reads as TGTGCCAGCAGCTTAAGCGGGACTTCCTACGAGCAGTACTTC. Protein: CASSLSGTSYEQYF.

The chain combines TRBV29-1 with TRBJ2-2, with D uncertain. Trimming took 2 bases from V and 6 from J, leaving 16 bases between them. Germline CDR1 SQVTM, CDR2 ANQGSEA. The CDR3 runs 15 residues. The CDR3 coding sequence is TGCAGCGTTGAATCTGAATCGCGTAACGCCGGGGAGCTGTTTTTT. It yields the protein CSVESESRNAGELFF.

In its sample, this clone was seen once. The rearrangement links TRBV11-3 to TRBJ2-1; 7 nucleotides align to TRBD2. Trimming took 6 bases from V and 5 from J; bases not matched to a gene: 7. Germline assignment: CDR1 SGHNT and CDR2 YENEEA. The CDR3 runs 14 residues. CDR3 in DNA: TGTGCCAGCAGAGTGGGGGGGTCCGACAATGAGCAGTTCTTC. Translation gives CASRVGGSDNEQFF.

The V call is TRBV5-8, the J call TRBJ2-3, with TRBD1 as a possible D gene (5 bases). From germline, CDR1 is SGHTS and CDR2 YDEGEE. Trimming stripped 0 bases from V and 0 bases from J, with 8 bases between. The CDR3 is 15 amino acids. CDR3 sequence reads: CASSLGDRSTDTQYF. The DNA of the CDR3 is TGTGCCAGCAGCTTGGGCGACAGAAGCACAGATACGCAGTATTTT. Full variable domain (missing parts from reference TRBV5-8 and TRBJ2-3): EAGVTQSPTHLIKTRGQQATLRCSPISGHTSVYWYQQALGLGLQFLLWYDEGEERNRGNFPPRFSGRQFPNYSSELNVNALELEDSALYLCASSLGDRSTDTQYFGPGTRLTVL.

Of note for this clone: The junction differs from germline at one of its ends, possibly a read error. Here the CDR3 reads CASSLGTAREAQYF. The CDR3 DNA sequence: TGTGCCAGCAGCCTAGGGACAGCCCGAGAGGCCCAGTACTTC. The chain joins TRBV7-9 to TRBJ2-5; TRBD1 agrees at 7 bases. The CDR3 spans 14 residues. Germline V CDR1 and CDR2: SEHNR, FQNEAQ (reference sequence).

The V call is TRBV7-9, the J call TRBJ1-2; 8 nucleotides agree with TRBD1. V dropped 8 bases and J dropped 6; count of bases not matched to a gene: 5. The CDR3 extends over 12 amino acids. In germline, CDR1 is SEHNR, CDR2 FQNEAQ (reference sequence). The CDR3 DNA sequence: TGTGCCAGCGGCAGGGGGCCCGATGGCTACACCTTC. Translated: CASGRGPDGYTF.